The clone carrying this TCR beta chain was counted once. This sample is drawn from a study of cytomegalovirus exposure and HLA in healthy donors. Researchers ran the PCR with 60 Vbeta and 13 Jbeta primers. The table came from immunoSEQ multiplex PCR; TCRdb's copy has only in-frame clones and leaves some out. The sample has just over 150,000 clones, 78% seen once. The V gene's germline CDR1 is MDHEN and CDR2 SYDVKM. This CDR3 is built from 15 residues. Trimming took 7 bases from V and 5 from J; bases not matched to a gene: 10. The rearrangement joins TRBV28 to TRBJ2-3, with TRBD2 identical over 9 bases. The sequence derives from a woman aged 40 to 50 in good health and CMV-seronegative. The material sequenced was PBMCs. CDR3 coding DNA: TGTGCCAGCAAAATCAGCGGGGGGTGGAGAGATACGCAGTATTTT. Encoded protein: CASKISGGWRDTQYF.